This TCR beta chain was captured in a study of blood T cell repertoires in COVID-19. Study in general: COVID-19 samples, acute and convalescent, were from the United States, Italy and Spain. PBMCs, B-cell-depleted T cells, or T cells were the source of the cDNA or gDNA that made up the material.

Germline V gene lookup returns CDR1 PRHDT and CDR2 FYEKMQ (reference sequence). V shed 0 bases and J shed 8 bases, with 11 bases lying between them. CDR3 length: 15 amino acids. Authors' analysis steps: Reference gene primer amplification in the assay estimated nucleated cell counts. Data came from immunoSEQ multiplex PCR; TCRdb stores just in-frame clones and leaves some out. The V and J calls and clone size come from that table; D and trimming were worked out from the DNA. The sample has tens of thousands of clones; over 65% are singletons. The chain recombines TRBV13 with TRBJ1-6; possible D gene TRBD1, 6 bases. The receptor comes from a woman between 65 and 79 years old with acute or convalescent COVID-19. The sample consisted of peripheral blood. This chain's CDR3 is CASSLGGAWDSPLHF. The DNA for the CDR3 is TGTGCCAGCAGCTTAGGGGGGGCTTGGGATTCACCCCTCCACTTT.